The clone carrying this T cell receptor (beta chain) has ten or more counts. As yet, its antigen is unknown. These data are taken from a study of Graves' ophthalmopathy and Graves' hyperthyroidism. Study-wide results and limits: For separating ophthalmopathy from stable hyperthyroidism, a 13-signature model gave 85% to 90% sensitivity and around 76% specificity.

As the template, RNA transcripts were used to amplify TCR beta CDR3 regions. A first-round RT-PCR used HTBI primers, followed by a second-round multiplex PCR. TCRdb re-analysed the multiplex PCR reads in MiXCR, keeping a single row per CDR3 protein. The sample holds a few hundred thousand distinct CDR3 sequences, 35% to 45% seen once. Other autoimmune diseases, uncontrolled infections, pregnancy or lactation excluded patients from enrollment. Diagnosis was based on clinical symptoms, serum thyroxine, TRAb, thyroid ultrasound and orbital computed tomography. Germline V lookup: CDR1 SQVTM, CDR2 ANQGSEA. The CDR3 is 13 amino acids. The ends were cut back, 1 base at V and 1 base at J, with 7 bases in the middle.

The genes are TRBV29-1 and TRBJ1-1; D unclear. The material sequenced was peripheral blood or thyroid tissue (not recorded which). The sequence was collected from an adult man with Graves' hyperthyroidism. CDR3 DNA sequence: TGCAGCGTTGAAGTTTCCCGGAACACTGAAGCTTTCTTT. The encoded protein is CSVEVSRNTEAFF.